The rows below give T cell receptor beta chains drawn from one sample of a study of early T cells in non-severe SARS-CoV-2 infection. One entry per CDR3 protein results from TCRdb running MiXCR on the 5' RACE reads. The table records over 70,000 distinct CDR3 sequences, around 15% of them present only once. Sequencing was carried out using whole blood. These receptors were obtained from an adult who was a healthcare worker with PCR-confirmed SARS-CoV-2 infection or an uninfected control (not recorded which). The CDR3 runs from the conserved cysteine through the conserved F or W. A D gene is named only where the DNA matches it firmly. Where a row states a size, it is once, few, many or the class of an expanded clone; other rows omit it.

>TRBV2|.|TRBJ1-5|.
TGTGCCAGCAGTGAAGCGCAAGGCAGCAATCAGCCCCAGCATTTT
CASSEAQGSNQPQHF
>TRBV11-2|.|TRBJ1-1|.
TGTGCCAGCAGCTCAGGAAGGAGGGTCCGTGGGAACACTGAAGCTTTCTTT
CASSSGRRVRGNTEAFF
>TRBV11-2|few|TRBJ2-2|.
TGTGCCAGCAGCCGCCCGTCCGGGGGTTACACCGGGGAGCTGTTTTTT
CASSRPSGGYTGELFF
>TRBV5-5|.|TRBJ1-1|TRBD1
TGTGCCAGCAGCCTTTGGACAGGGGGTTCTGAAGCTTTCTTT
CASSLWTGGSEAFF
>TRBV28|few|TRBJ2-1|.
TGTGCCAGCCCGGGACCAGCCGGTGAGCAGTTCTTC
CASPGPAGEQFF
>TRBV7-2|.|TRBJ2-3|.
TGTGCCAGCAGCGCCGACGGTCTCACAGATACGCAGTATTTT
CASSADGLTDTQYF
>TRBV7-9|many|TRBJ2-1|.
TGTGCCAGCAGCTTGATTAACAATGAGCAGTTCTTC
CASSLINNEQFF
>TRBV20-1|few|TRBJ2-5|.
TGCAGTGCTAGAGATTTCGCTTCAGAGACCCAGTACTTC
CSARDFASETQYF
>TRBV7-2|.|TRBJ2-7|.
TGTGCCAGCAGCTTATCGGACCCTGAGCAGTACTTC
CASSLSDPEQYF
>TRBV19|few|TRBJ1-5|.
TGTGCCAGTAGTCCGATGGGTAACAATCAGCCCCAGCATTTT
CASSPMGNNQPQHF
>TRBV12-3/TRBV12-4|few|TRBJ2-7|.
TGTGCCAGCAGCCAAAGCACAGGTCCATACGAGCAGTACTTC
CASSQSTGPYEQYF
>TRBV10-3|.|TRBJ1-2|.
TGTGCCATCAGTGAGTCCCCGAGAGGGGGCTACACCTTC
CAISESPRGGYTF
>TRBV12-5|.|TRBJ2-5|.
TGTGCTAGTGGTTTGGTATTGGGCACTAAGTGGGAGACCCAGTACTTC
CASGLVLGTKWETQYF
>TRBV14|few|TRBJ2-5|.
TGTGCCAGCAGCCAAGTGGGGCGAGAGACCCAGTACTTC
CASSQVGRETQYF
>TRBV7-9|few|TRBJ1-1|.
TGTGCCAGCAGCTTAGGTATGGGGGAAGCTTTCTTT
CASSLGMGEAFF
>TRBV20-1|.|TRBJ2-7|.
TGCAGTGCTAGAGGACACCTCGGGGACGAGCAGTACTTC
CSARGHLGDEQYF
>TRBV18|.|TRBJ1-5|.
TGTGCCAGCTCACCATCAGACAGTCAGCCCCAGCATTTT
CASSPSDSQPQHF
>TRBV29-1|.|TRBJ2-7|TRBD1
TGCAGCGTTGAACCGGGACAGGGGGGTGGCGAGCAGTACTTC
CSVEPGQGGGEQYF
>TRBV2|.|TRBJ2-3|TRBD2
TGTGCCAGCACCGCAGGGCTAGCGGGAAGGCGCACAGATACGCAGTATTTT
CASTAGLAGRRTDTQYF
>TRBV29-1|few|TRBJ2-1|TRBD1
TGCAGCGCCGGGACAGGGGGAGGGAATGAGCAGTTCTTC
CSAGTGGGNEQFF
>TRBV9|.|TRBJ2-2|TRBD2
TGTGCCAGCAGCGTAGCCAGCCGGGGACTAGTGAACGGGGAGCTGTTTTTT
CASSVASRGLVNGELFF
>TRBV6-1|few|TRBJ1-2|.
TGTGCCAGCAATGTGGCCTATGGCTACACCTTC
CASNVAYGYTF
>TRBV20-1|few|TRBJ2-1|.
TGCAGTGCTAGAGATCGGGACTTCCCCCCTAACAATGAGCAGCTCTTC
CSARDRDFPPNNEQLF
>TRBV20-1|.|TRBJ1-1|TRBD1
TGCAGTGCTAGAGATACGGCAGGGACAGTCACTGAAGCTTTCTTT
CSARDTAGTVTEAFF
>TRBV7-9|few|TRBJ2-6|.
TGTGCCAGCAGCTCTGCCACGGACGGTGGCGGATCTGGGGCCAACGTCCTGACTTTC
CASSSATDGGGSGANVLTF
>TRBV29-1|many|TRBJ2-2|.
TGCAGCGGTACTGGGGCCACCGGGGAGCTGTTTTTT
CSGTGATGELFF
>TRBV29-1|.|TRBJ2-2|TRBD2
TGCAGCGTTCATAGCGGGAGTGGCACCGGGGAGCTGTTTTTT
CSVHSGSGTGELFF
>TRBV6-6|many|TRBJ2-7|.
TGTGCCAGCAGCCATGGGGGAGCGGGCTACGAGCAGTACTTC
CASSHGGAGYEQYF
>TRBV7-9|few|TRBJ2-7|.
TGTGCCAGCAGCTTAGCCCGAAGCGGCTACGAGCAGTACTTC
CASSLARSGYEQYF
>TRBV30|.|TRBJ2-2|TRBD1
TGTGCCTGGAGCCACGACAGGGGGAACACCGGGGAGCTGTTTTTT
CAWSHDRGNTGELFF
>TRBV7-6|few|TRBJ1-5|.
TGTGCCAGCAGCTCGGGGGGTAGTCGTCAGCCCCAGCATTTT
CASSSGGSRQPQHF
>TRBV7-6|few|TRBJ2-6|.
TGTGCCAGCAGCCTTTTCCCGGGGGCCAACGTCATGACTTTC
CASSLFPGANVMTF
>TRBV11-2|once|TRBJ1-1|.
TGTGCCAGCAGCCGTGGACGTGGACCCAACACTGAAGCTTTCTTT
CASSRGRGPNTEAFF
>TRBV19|once|TRBJ2-7|.
TGTGCCAGCTCCGGGACCTTCTTGTCCGAGCAGTACTTC
CASSGTFLSEQYF
>TRBV4-1|.|TRBJ2-2|.
TGCGCCAGCAGCCAAGGTGGAGACACCGGGGAGCTGTTTTTT
CASSQGGDTGELFF
>TRBV28|.|TRBJ2-3|.
TGTGCCAGCAGAGTCCAGGGCTTGCCAGATACGCAGTATTTT
CASRVQGLPDTQYF
>TRBV7-9|few|TRBJ2-1|TRBD1
TGTGCCAGCAGCTTGGGACAGGGAGGCAATGAGCAGTTCTTC
CASSLGQGGNEQFF
>TRBV29-1|.|TRBJ2-3|TRBD2
TGCAGCGTTGAAGAGTTGGGGACTAGCGGACCTCGAGATACGCAGTATTTT
CSVEELGTSGPRDTQYF
>TRBV19|few|TRBJ2-7|.
TGTGCCAGTAGTGCGGGGCAGGTCCCCTACGAGCAGTACTTC
CASSAGQVPYEQYF
>TRBV10-2|.|TRBJ2-7|.
TGCGCCAGCAGTGAAGGCCCGGACAGCTACGAGCAGTACTTC
CASSEGPDSYEQYF
>TRBV5-6|.|TRBJ2-5|TRBD1
TGTGCCAGCAGCTTCCCGGCAGGGGGAGAGACCCAGTACTTC
CASSFPAGGETQYF
>TRBV13|many|TRBJ2-3|TRBD2
TGTGCCAGCATGCGGGGGGGAGGCCCAGATACGCAGTATTTT
CASMRGGGPDTQYF
>TRBV19|.|TRBJ2-7|.
TGTGCCAGTAGTACAAATCGTGGGAACTACGAGCAGTACTTC
CASSTNRGNYEQYF
>TRBV11-2|few|TRBJ2-2|.
TGTGCCAGCAGCTGGACCGCGCTCGCGGACACCGGGGAGCTGTTTTTT
CASSWTALADTGELFF
>TRBV7-9|few|TRBJ1-6|TRBD1
TGTGCCAGCAGCTTTTGGACAGGGGGTAACTCACCCCTCCACTTT
CASSFWTGGNSPLHF
>TRBV29-1|.|TRBJ1-2|TRBD1
TGCAGCGGATCCCGGCCAGGGGGAAACTATGGCTACACCTTC
CSGSRPGGNYGYTF
>TRBV9|.|TRBJ1-6|.
TGTGCCAGCAGCGTAGAGGGATTTTATAATTCACCCCTCCACTTT
CASSVEGFYNSPLHF
>TRBV29-1|.|TRBJ2-1|TRBD2
TGCAGCGTCCGGACTAGCGGGAATGAGGAGCAGTTCTTC
CSVRTSGNEEQFF
>TRBV3-1|many|TRBJ2-1|.
TGTGCCAGCAGCTCAGGTGGGTTACTTAGAGATGAGCAGTTCTTC
CASSSGGLLRDEQFF
>TRBV29-1|.|TRBJ2-3|TRBD1
TGCAGCGTTGAAGGGACAGGCGGCACAGATACGCAGTATTTT
CSVEGTGGTDTQYF
>TRBV9|.|TRBJ1-2|TRBD1
TGTGCCAGCATGGACAGGGCCAATGGCTACACCTTC
CASMDRANGYTF